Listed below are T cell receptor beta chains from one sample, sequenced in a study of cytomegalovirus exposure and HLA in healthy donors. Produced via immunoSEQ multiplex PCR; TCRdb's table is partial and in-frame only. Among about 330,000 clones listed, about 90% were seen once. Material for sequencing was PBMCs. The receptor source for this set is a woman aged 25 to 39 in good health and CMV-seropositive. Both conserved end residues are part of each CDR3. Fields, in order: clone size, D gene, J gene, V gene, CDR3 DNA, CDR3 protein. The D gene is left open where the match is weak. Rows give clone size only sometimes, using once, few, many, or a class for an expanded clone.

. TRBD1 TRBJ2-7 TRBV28 TGTGCCAGCAGCCAAATTGACAGGGGATGGGCCGACTACGAGCAGTACTTC CASSQIDRGWADYEQYF
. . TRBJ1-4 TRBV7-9 TGTGCCAGCAGCTCAGCCCCCCAAGCAACTAATGAAAAACTGTTTTTT CASSSAPQATNEKLFF
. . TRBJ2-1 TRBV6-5 TGTGCCAGCAGTTCCCTGAGCTCCTACAATGAGCAGTTCTTC CASSSLSSYNEQFF
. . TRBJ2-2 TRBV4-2 TGTGCCAGCAGCCAGCTGAGGGGGGTAACCAACACCGGGGAGCTGTTTTTT CASSQLRGVTNTGELFF
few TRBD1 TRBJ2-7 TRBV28 TGTGCCAGCAACCCCGGGACAGTCTACGAGCAGTACTTC CASNPGTVYEQYF
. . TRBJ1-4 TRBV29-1 TGCAGCGTTGCAAGGGGATTCAATGAAAAACTGTTTTTT CSVARGFNEKLFF
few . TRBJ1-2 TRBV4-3 TGCGCCAGCAGCCAAGGCCGGACCCCTAACTATGGCTACACCTTC CASSQGRTPNYGYTF
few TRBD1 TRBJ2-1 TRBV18 TGTGCCAGCTCACCGGGACAGAGATACAATGAGCAGTTCTTC CASSPGQRYNEQFF
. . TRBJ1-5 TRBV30 TGTGCCTGGAAAGGCGGGTACGCGGGCAATCAGCCCCAGCATTTT CAWKGGYAGNQPQHF
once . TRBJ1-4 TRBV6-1 TGTGCCAGCAGTGAAGGGGGCGGGAATGAAAAACTGTTTTTT CASSEGGGNEKLFF
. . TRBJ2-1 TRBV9 TGTGCCAGCAGCGTTCTTAACGGATACAATGAGCAGTTCTTC CASSVLNGYNEQFF
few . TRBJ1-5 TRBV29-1 TGCAGCGTAGGACAATGGGGTCAGCCCCAGCATTTT CSVGQWGQPQHF
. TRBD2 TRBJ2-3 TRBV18 TGTGCCAGCTCACCACTGCCTATGGCGGGACTAGCGGGAGAACACACAGATACGCAGTATTTT CASSPLPMAGLAGEHTDTQYF